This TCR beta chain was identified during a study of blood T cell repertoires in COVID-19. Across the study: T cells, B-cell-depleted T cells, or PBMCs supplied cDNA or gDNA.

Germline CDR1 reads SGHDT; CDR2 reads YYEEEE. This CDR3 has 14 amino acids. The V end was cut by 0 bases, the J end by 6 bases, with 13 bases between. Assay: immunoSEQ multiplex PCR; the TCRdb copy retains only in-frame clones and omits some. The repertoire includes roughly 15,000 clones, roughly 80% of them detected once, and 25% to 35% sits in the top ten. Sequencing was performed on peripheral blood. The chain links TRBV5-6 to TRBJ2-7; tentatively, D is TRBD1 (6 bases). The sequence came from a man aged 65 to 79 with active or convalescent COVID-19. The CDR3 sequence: CASSLGTVRVEQYF. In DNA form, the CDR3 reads TGTGCCAGCAGCTTGGGGACAGTACGAGTCGAGCAGTACTTC.